This T cell receptor beta chain derives from a study of cytomegalovirus exposure and HLA in healthy donors. Study observations and caveats: Investigators reported 150 to 200 TCR beta chains as tied to cytomegalovirus. Reports indicated that the classifier achieved high specificity and sensitivity in diagnosing cytomegalovirus status.

Turning to this clone: Its antigen is unknown.

TCRdb keeps only in-frame clones here, not all; method: immunoSEQ multiplex PCR. The sample consists of more than 80,000 clones, about 96% of them appearing once. Trimming left V 4 bases short and J 7 bases short, with 13 bases between. The CDR3 has 14 amino acids. In germline, CDR1 is MNHNY, CDR2 SVGAGI (reference sequence). The source of this sequence is a woman aged 18 to 35 in good health and CMV-seronegative. The rearrangement uses TRBV6-6 and TRBJ1-4; tentatively, D is TRBD1 (5 bases). What was sequenced was PBMCs. CDR3 in DNA: TGTGCCAGCAGTTCCCCGGGGGGGATTGAAAAACTGTTTTTT. It yields the protein CASSSPGGIEKLFF.